This passage covers 20 T cell receptor beta chains from one sample sequenced in a study of shared clonotypes between healthy human individuals. Data came from immunoSEQ multiplex PCR; TCRdb stores just in-frame clones and leaves some out. The repertoire has 550,000 to 850,000 clones, around 74% of them found once; the top ten carry 1.5% to 2%. Input material: memory CD4+ T cells sorted from blood. Subset given: CD45RA-negative fraction. The receptors originated from a woman between 25 and 40 years old in good health.

This chain joins TRBV27 and TRBJ2-7; D may be TRBD1 (6 bases). V lost 4 bases and J lost 6, with 19 bases in between. The CDR3 extends over 15 amino acids. Germline loops: CDR1 MNHEY, CDR2 SMNVEV (reference sequence). The DNA of the CDR3 is TGTGCCAGCAGTTCCCAGCCGGGACAAACCCTCGAGCAGTACTTC. Translation gives CASSSQPGQTLEQYF.

This chain connects TRBV7-8 to TRBJ2-3, with TRBD1 matching 10 bases. The CDR3 has 16 amino acids. Germline CDR1 is SGHVS and CDR2 is FQNEAQ. V gave up 4 bases and J gave up 3 bases; unmatched junction bases: 7. The CDR3 DNA follows: TGTGCCAGCAGCTCCCAGACAGGGGGCGGAACAGATACGCAGTATTTT. Translation gives CASSSQTGGGTDTQYF.

The chain has TRBV5-1 and TRBJ2-7; TRBD2 aligns across 9 bases. The CDR3 is 15 residues long. CDR1 and CDR2 from the germline V gene are SGHRS and YFSETQ. V dropped 5 bases and J dropped 3; count of bases not matched to a gene: 9. The DNA for the CDR3 is TGCGCCAGCAGGTCTGATAGCGGGGGAAGCTACGAGCAGTACTTC. It specifies CASRSDSGGSYEQYF.

With regard to this clone: The sample contains more than one DNA sequence encoding this CDR3. The chain has TRBV6-5 and TRBJ1-2, with D hard to call. The CDR3 extends over 14 amino acids. Trimming took 4 bases from V and 5 from J, leaving 14 bases between them. CDR1 MNHEY and CDR2 SVGAGI come from the germline V gene. CDR3: CASSSPGARYGYTF. In nucleotides, the CDR3 is TGTGCCAGCAGTTCCCCGGGAGCTAGATATGGCTACACCTTC.

This clone was recorded once. The sample contains more than one DNA sequence encoding this CDR3. This sequence joins TRBV5-1 and TRBJ1-5; D is ambiguous. This CDR3 region has 13 residues. Germline CDR1 reads SGHRS; CDR2 reads YFSETQ. V was clipped by 0 bases and J by 4 bases, with 5 bases between them. The CDR3 loop is CASSLDGNQPQHF. The DNA for the CDR3 is TGCGCCAGCAGCTTGGATGGAAATCAGCCCCAGCATTTT.

V gene TRBV5-1 combines with J gene TRBJ1-2; 7 bases line up with TRBD1. Germline V gene sequence: CDR1 SGHRS, CDR2 YFSETQ. The CDR3 extends over 14 amino acids. Unmatched junction bases numbered 15, after V lost 7 bases and J lost 9 bases. This CDR3 is CASLKGQGEGRYTF. CDR3 DNA sequence: TGCGCCAGCTTAAAGGGGCAGGGGGAAGGGCGCTACACCTTC.

This chain links TRBV5-1 with TRBJ1-2, with D perhaps TRBD1 (6 bases). CDR3 length: 14 residues. V lost 0 bases and J 4 bases, leaving 10 bases between the germline ends. The germline gives CDR1 SGHRS, CDR2 YFSETQ. The CDR3 bases are TGCGCCAGCAGCTTGGACGGGACAAGCTATGGCTACACCTTC. Translation gives CASSLDGTSYGYTF. The variable domain in full, completed from reference TRBV5-1 and TRBJ1-2, reads KAGVTQTPRYLIKTRGQQVTLSCSPISGHRSVSWYQQTPGQGLQFLFEYFSETQRNKGNFPGRFSGRQFSNSRSEMNVSTLELGDSALYLCASSLDGTSYGYTFGSGTRLTVV.

V usage is TRBV7-9 and J usage is TRBJ2-7, with 12 bases identical to TRBD1. The CDR3 consists of 15 residues. The germline V gene has CDR1 SEHNR and CDR2 FQNEAQ (reference sequence). The V segment lost 7 bases and the J segment 7 bases; nucleotides outside the gene matches: 11. The CDR3 sequence: CASTKTGTGGREQYF. CDR3 DNA: TGTGCCAGCACCAAAACCGGGACAGGGGGCAGGGAGCAGTACTTC.

This clone was seen only a few times. V usage is TRBV5-1 and J usage is TRBJ2-7; D is unclear. This CDR3 is 15 amino acids long. Deletions cut 1 base from V and 4 bases from J, with 15 bases between. Germline CDR1 and CDR2: SGHRS and YFSETQ. CDR3 nucleotides: TGCGCCAGCAGCTTGTTCGGGCTTGAAGGTTACGAGCAGTACTTC. This gives the protein CASSLFGLEGYEQYF.

The chain links TRBV2 to TRBJ2-1, with D possibly matching TRBD2 (6 bases). Germline loops: CDR1 SNHLY, CDR2 FYNNEI. The CDR3 totals 13 residues. V lost 8 bases to trimming and J lost 7 bases, with 15 bases between them. CDR3 in amino acids: CASRGWGKNEQFF. CDR3 in DNA: TGTGCCAGCCGGGGGTGGGGAAAGAATGAGCAGTTCTTC.

The chain employs TRBV4-2 and TRBJ2-7, with no clear D. Trimming removed 4 bases from V and 0 bases from J, with 10 bases in between. CDR1 and CDR2 (germline): LGHNA, YNFKEQ. CDR3 length: 14 residues. This CDR3 reads CASSRDATSYEQYF. The DNA of the CDR3 is TGTGCCAGCAGCCGAGACGCTACCTCCTACGAGCAGTACTTC.

The chain recombines TRBV11-2 with TRBJ1-2; D not resolved. The germline gives CDR1 SGHAT, CDR2 FQNNGV. The CDR3 consists of 12 residues. Between the trimmed V and J ends, which lost 3 bases and 8 bases, there was a span of 10 bases. CDR3 DNA: TGTGCCAGCAGCTTTTTTGGTGGGGGCTACACCTTC. This translates into CASSFFGGGYTF. Looking up the rest from reference TRBV11-2 and TRBJ1-2 gives the full variable domain: EAGVAQSPRYKIIEKRQSVAFWCNPISGHATLYWYQQILGQGPKLLIQFQNNGVVDDSQLPKDRFSAERLKGVDSTLKIQPAKLEDSAVYLCASSFFGGGYTFGSGTRLTVV.

CDR3 region: CASSNRDTEKLFF. The CDR3 DNA is TGTGCCAGTAGTAACCGGGACACTGAAAAACTGTTTTTT. The gene calls are TRBV19 and TRBJ1-4; D may be TRBD1 (6 bases). There are 13 residues in the CDR3. Germline V gene sequence: CDR1 LNHDA, CDR2 SQIVND (reference sequence). Between the trimmed V and J ends, which lost 4 bases and 7 bases, there was a span of 10 bases.

This clone was observed a handful of times. The V gene is TRBV5-1, the J gene TRBJ2-3; weak D call: TRBD2 (6 bases). V lost 4 bases and J lost 4, with 19 bases in between. The CDR3 is made up of 16 amino acids. Looked up from germline, CDR1 is SGHRS and CDR2 is YFSETQ. The CDR3 DNA reads as TGCGCCAGCAGCCTGAATCTAGCGCTTGGGGCAGATACGCAGTATTTT. It translates to CASSLNLALGADTQYF.

The J gene is TRBJ1-2, the V gene TRBV10-3; the D is unclear. Germline V CDR1 and CDR2: ENHRY, SYGVKD. V was shortened by 3 bases and J by 8 bases, with 19 bases between the two germline ends. The CDR3 spans 15 residues. As DNA, the CDR3 is TGTGCCATCAGTGAACTCGAGACCGCGATTGGGGGCTACACCTTC. It encodes CAISELETAIGGYTF.

A remark on this clone: One junction end disagrees with the germline gene, perhaps due to a read error. V gene TRBV10-3 combines with J gene TRBJ2-7; D is unresolved. This CDR3 is built from 12 residues. CDR1 and CDR2 (germline): ENHRY, SYGVKD. CDR3 bases: TGTGCCATCCGTGAGCTAGGGTACGAGCAGTACTTC. Translating it yields CAIRELGYEQYF.

This CDR3 is CASSQPGQGGNEQYF. Here the CDR3 DNA reads TGCGCCAGCAGCCAACCGGGACAGGGTGGTAACGAGCAGTACTTC. The chain carries TRBV4-1 and TRBJ2-7, with TRBD1 identical over 9 bases. V trimming: 2 bases; J trimming: 5 bases; junction bases outside the gene matches: 7. The CDR3 covers 15 residues. Per germline, CDR1 MGHRA and CDR2 YSYEKL.

This clone was found many times. The same CDR3 also results from other DNA sequences found in this sample. The chain links TRBV7-8 to TRBJ2-2; D ambiguous. Trimming cost V 2 bases and J 2 bases, with 9 bases left between them. Per germline, CDR1 SGHVS and CDR2 FQNEAQ. The CDR3 spans 15 residues. The CDR3 DNA follows: TGTGCCAGCAGCTTATCTCGGGTTAACACCGGGGAGCTGTTTTTT. Its translation: CASSLSRVNTGELFF.

The CDR3 DNA reads as TGTGCCAGCAGCGCTACTGGGATGGGGGAAAAACTGTTTTTT. Translation: CASSATGMGEKLFF. The chain is built from TRBV28 and TRBJ1-4, with D hard to call. Germline V gives CDR1 MDHEN, CDR2 SYDVKM. This CDR3 has 14 residues. V lost 6 bases and J lost 8, with 16 bases in between.

The chain uses TRBV6-1 and TRBJ2-3; D not certain. Trimming removed 5 bases at V and 2 bases at J, with 2 bases between. Germline loops: CDR1 MNHNS, CDR2 SASEGT. The CDR3 has 11 residues. CDR3 DNA sequence: TGTGCCAGCAGTATCACAGATACGCAGTATTTT. This sequence encodes CASSITDTQYF.